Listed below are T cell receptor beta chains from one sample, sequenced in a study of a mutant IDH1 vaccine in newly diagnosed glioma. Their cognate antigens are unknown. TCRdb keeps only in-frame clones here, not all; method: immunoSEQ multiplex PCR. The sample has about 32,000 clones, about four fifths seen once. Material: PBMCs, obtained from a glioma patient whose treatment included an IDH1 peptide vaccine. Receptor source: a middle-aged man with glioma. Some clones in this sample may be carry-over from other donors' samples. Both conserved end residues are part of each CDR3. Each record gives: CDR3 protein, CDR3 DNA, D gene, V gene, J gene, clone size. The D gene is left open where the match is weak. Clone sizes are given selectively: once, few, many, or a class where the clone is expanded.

CASSLGRLAGGLPDTQYF	TGTGCCAGCAGCTTGGGAAGACTAGCGGGGGGCCTACCGGATACGCAGTATTTT	TRBD2	TRBV7-9	TRBJ2-3	few
CASSPGGTSGGSSYEQYF	TGTGCCAGCAGCCCTGGGGGCACTAGCGGGGGAAGCTCCTACGAGCAGTACTTC	TRBD2	TRBV7-8	TRBJ2-7	NA
CASSSGTGETEAFF	TGCGCCAGCAGCTCAGGGACAGGGGAGACTGAAGCTTTCTTT	TRBD1	TRBV5-1	TRBJ1-1	NA
CASSELHFSGVLYEQYF	TGTGCCAGCAGTGAACTCCATTTTTCGGGGGTCCTATACGAGCAGTACTTC	NA	TRBV6-1	TRBJ2-7	NA
CASTSPGAYTEAFF	TGTGCCAGTACCTCCCCAGGGGCGTACACTGAAGCTTTCTTT	NA	TRBV19	TRBJ1-1	NA
CASSGPKDGPNYGYTF	TGTGCCAGCAGTGGGCCCAAGGACGGTCCTAACTATGGCTACACCTTC	NA	TRBV25-1	TRBJ1-2	few
CASSEVGLADEQFF	TGTGCCAGCAGTGAAGTGGGATTGGCGGATGAGCAGTTCTTC	NA	TRBV6-1	TRBJ2-1	NA
CASSAITGTRTEAFF	TGTGCCAGTAGTGCCATCACAGGGACACGGACTGAAGCTTTCTTT	NA	TRBV19	TRBJ1-1	NA
CASSFVVWTAVGRPQHF	TGTGCCAGCAGTTTTGTGGTCTGGACCGCGGTTGGAAGGCCCCAGCATTTT	NA	TRBV28	TRBJ1-5	NA
CASSLQGRVDTEAFF	TGTGCCAGCAGCTTACAGGGGAGGGTCGACACTGAAGCTTTCTTT	TRBD1	TRBV5-4	TRBJ1-1	NA
CASSFGQGRANYGYTF	TGTGCCAGCAGCTTCGGACAGGGCCGAGCTAACTATGGCTACACCTTC	TRBD1	TRBV7-3	TRBJ1-2	once
CASSQGTGPSSYNEQFF	TGCGCCAGCAGCCAAGGGACAGGCCCGAGCTCCTACAATGAGCAGTTCTTC	TRBD1	TRBV4-3	TRBJ2-1	NA
CASSTRGHHNSPLHF	TGTGCCAGCAGCACCCGGGGCCACCATAATTCACCCCTCCACTTT	NA	TRBV7-2	TRBJ1-6	few
CSAVDGYEQYF	TGCAGTGCCGTGGACGGCTACGAGCAGTACTTC	NA	TRBV20-1	TRBJ2-7	once
CASSPERFTDTQYF	TGTGCCAGCAGCCCCGAGCGGTTCACAGATACGCAGTATTTT	NA	TRBV7-9	TRBJ2-3	NA
CASSEVDSDTEAFF	TGTGCCAGCAGTGAAGTTGATAGCGACACTGAAGCTTTCTTT	NA	TRBV6-1	TRBJ1-1	NA
CASSYTGGAEETQYF	TGTGCTAGCAGCTATACAGGGGGCGCAGAGGAGACCCAGTACTTC	TRBD1	TRBV7-7	TRBJ2-5	NA
CASSSHRDRRLEQYF	TGTGCCAGCAGCAGCCACCGGGACAGGCGGCTTGAGCAGTACTTC	TRBD1	TRBV7-9	TRBJ2-7	NA
CAWSVRTGGSPLHF	TGTGCCTGGAGTGTACGGACAGGGGGTTCACCCCTCCACTTT	TRBD1	TRBV30	TRBJ1-6	NA
CAWSVLSSAFF	TGTGCCTGGAGTGTACTCTCCTCGGCTTTCTTT	NA	TRBV30	TRBJ1-1	NA
CASSPSIHQPQHF	TGTGCCAGCAGCCCGAGTATTCATCAGCCCCAGCATTTT	NA	TRBV7-6	TRBJ1-5	few
CASMSISDSNQPQHF	TGTGCCAGCATGAGCATCTCAGATAGCAATCAGCCCCAGCATTTT	NA	TRBV6-6	TRBJ1-5	NA
CASSLAGFSGNTIYF	TGTGCCAGTAGTCTTGCAGGGTTCTCTGGAAACACCATATATTTT	NA	TRBV19	TRBJ1-3	few
CASSIKVGTTGELFF	TGTGCCAGCAGTATCAAAGTGGGGACAACCGGGGAGCTGTTTTTT	NA	TRBV2	TRBJ2-2	NA
CAIRSGGQGEVRETQYF	TGTGCCATCAGATCTGGGGGACAGGGGGAGGTTCGGGAGACCCAGTACTTC	TRBD1	TRBV10-3	TRBJ2-5	NA
CASSVSAGSNSPLHF	TGTGCCAGCAGCGTTAGCGCAGGGAGTAATTCACCCCTCCACTTT	NA	TRBV9	TRBJ1-6	NA
CASSPRRTTNYGYTF	TGTGCCAGCAGTCCCCGCCGGACGACTAACTATGGCTACACCTTC	NA	TRBV6-5	TRBJ1-2	few
CASSRTGDGYEQYF	TGTGCCAGCAGTAGGACAGGGGACGGGTACGAGCAGTACTTC	TRBD1	TRBV6-1	TRBJ2-7	NA
CASSFVGTEAFF	TGTGCCAGCAGCTTTGTGGGGACTGAAGCTTTCTTT	NA	TRBV7-9	TRBJ1-1	NA
CASSPSWFVPYNEQFF	TGTGCCAGCTCACCATCATGGTTTGTCCCTTACAATGAGCAGTTCTTC	NA	TRBV18	TRBJ2-1	NA
CATERVLNTEAFF	TGCGCTACCGAGCGGGTCCTGAACACTGAAGCTTTCTTT	NA	TRBV4-1	TRBJ1-1	NA
CATSRGDRSKGGYTF	TGTGCCACCAGCAGAGGAGACAGGTCCAAAGGTGGCTACACCTTC	NA	TRBV15	TRBJ1-2	NA
CSVRSGASYEQYF	TGCAGCGTTCGGTCAGGGGCGAGCTACGAGCAGTACTTC	NA	TRBV29-1	TRBJ2-7	NA
CSVQTGYTGELFF	TGCAGCGTTCAGACAGGGTACACCGGGGAGCTGTTTTTT	TRBD1	TRBV29-1	TRBJ2-2	once
CASSPPDGHVGGQPQHF	TGTGCCAGCTCACCACCGGACGGCCACGTAGGTGGTCAGCCCCAGCATTTT	NA	TRBV18	TRBJ1-5	NA
CAIRRLADNEQFF	TGTGCCATCAGGAGACTAGCAGACAATGAGCAGTTCTTC	TRBD2	TRBV10-3	TRBJ2-1	medium-sized
CSVEANRGGEAFF	TGCAGCGTGGAGGCTAACAGGGGCGGAGAAGCTTTCTTT	TRBD1	TRBV29-1	TRBJ1-1	few
CASSQTGDRGYTF	TGTGCCAGCAGCCAAACAGGGGACAGGGGCTACACCTTC	TRBD1	TRBV13	TRBJ1-2	few
CASSSRQGTEAFF	TGTGCCAGCAGCTCCAGACAGGGTACTGAAGCTTTCTTT	TRBD1	TRBV7-8	TRBJ1-1	NA
CAWRTNEKLFF	TGTGCCTGGAGGACTAATGAAAAACTGTTTTTT	NA	TRBV30	TRBJ1-4	NA
CASSKEGVQWGLTGNTIYF	TGTGCCAGCAGCAAAGAAGGGGTGCAATGGGGGCTGACCGGAAACACCATATATTTT	NA	TRBV21-1	TRBJ1-3	NA
CAISEGQGIETQYF	TGTGCCATCAGTGAAGGGCAGGGAATTGAGACCCAGTACTTC	NA	TRBV10-3	TRBJ2-5	NA
CASTVGRNYEQYF	TGTGCCAGCACCGTGGGCAGGAACTACGAGCAGTACTTC	NA	TRBV28	TRBJ2-7	few
CASSTPGLAESSYNEQFF	TGCGCCAGCAGTACCCCCGGACTAGCGGAAAGCTCCTACAATGAGCAGTTCTTC	TRBD2	TRBV10-1	TRBJ2-1	NA
CSAGGGTGNTGELFF	TGCAGCGCTGGGGGAGGGACAGGGAACACCGGGGAGCTGTTTTTT	NA	TRBV29-1	TRBJ2-2	NA
CASSVGLAGGQETQYF	TGTGCCAGCAGCGTAGGACTAGCGGGGGGGCAAGAGACCCAGTACTTC	TRBD2	TRBV9	TRBJ2-5	once